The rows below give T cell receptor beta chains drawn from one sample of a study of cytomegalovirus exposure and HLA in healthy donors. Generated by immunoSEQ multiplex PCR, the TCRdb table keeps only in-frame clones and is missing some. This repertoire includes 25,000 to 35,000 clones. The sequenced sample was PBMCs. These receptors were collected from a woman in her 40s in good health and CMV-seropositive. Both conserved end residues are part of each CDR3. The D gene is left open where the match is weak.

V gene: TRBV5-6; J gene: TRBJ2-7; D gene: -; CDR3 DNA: TGTGCCAGCAGCACTTGGACAGCCGGCGAGCAGTACTTC; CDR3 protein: CASSTWTAGEQYF
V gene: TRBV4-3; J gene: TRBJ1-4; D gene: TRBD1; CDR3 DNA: TGCGCCAGCAGCCACGGGACAGGGGGCGAAAAACTGTTTTTT; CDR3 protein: CASSHGTGGEKLFF
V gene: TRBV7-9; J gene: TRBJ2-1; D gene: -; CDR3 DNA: TGTGCCAGCAGCTTATCCGGGAGTTCTTATGAGCAGTTCTTC; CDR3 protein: CASSLSGSSYEQFF
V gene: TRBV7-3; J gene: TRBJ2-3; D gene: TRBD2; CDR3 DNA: TGTGCCAGCAGCTTAAGGGGCGGGAGGGGCACAGATACGCAGTATTTT; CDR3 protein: CASSLRGGRGTDTQYF
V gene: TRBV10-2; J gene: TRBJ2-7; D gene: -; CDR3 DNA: TGCGCCAGAAGTGGCGGGTTTGGCAGCAGATTC; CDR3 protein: CARSGGFGSRF
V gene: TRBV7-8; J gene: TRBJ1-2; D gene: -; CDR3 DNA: TGTGCCAGCAGCTCCGTTCCGCAGGGCTATGGCTACACCTTC; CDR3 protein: CASSSVPQGYGYTF
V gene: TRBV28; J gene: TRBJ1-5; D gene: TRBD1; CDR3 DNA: TGTGCCAGCATCACAGGGGAGATAGGTCAGCCCCAGCATTTT; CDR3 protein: CASITGEIGQPQHF
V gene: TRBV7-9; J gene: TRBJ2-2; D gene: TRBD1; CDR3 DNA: TGTGCCAGCAGCTTAATACGACAGGGCGGGGAGCTGTTTTTT; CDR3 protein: CASSLIRQGGELFF
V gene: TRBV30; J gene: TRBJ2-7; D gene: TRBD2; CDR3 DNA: TGTGCCTGGAGCCCCCTAGCGGGAGGTTTGTACGAGCAGTACTTC; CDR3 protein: CAWSPLAGGLYEQYF
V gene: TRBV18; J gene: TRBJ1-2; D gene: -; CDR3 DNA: TGTGCCAGCTCACCAGGGGACATACTAGGCTACACCTTC; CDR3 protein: CASSPGDILGYTF
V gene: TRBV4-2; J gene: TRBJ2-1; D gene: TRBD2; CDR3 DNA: TGTGCCAGCAGCCAAGTTCCTAGCGGGAGCTCCTACAATGAGCAGTTCTTC; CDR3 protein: CASSQVPSGSSYNEQFF
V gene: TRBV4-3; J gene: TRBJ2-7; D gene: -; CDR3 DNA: TGCGCCAGCAGCCCAGGCGTTATCGGGGGCTACGAGCAGTACTTC; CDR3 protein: CASSPGVIGGYEQYF
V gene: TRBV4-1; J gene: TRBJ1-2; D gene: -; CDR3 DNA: TGCGCCAGCAGCCAAGAAAGGCTAACAGGGGGCTACACCTTC; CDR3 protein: CASSQERLTGGYTF
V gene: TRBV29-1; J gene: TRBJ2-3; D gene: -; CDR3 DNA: TGCAGCGTTGAGGACAGCGACTTTTGGTCCGATACGCAGTATTTT; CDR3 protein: CSVEDSDFWSDTQYF
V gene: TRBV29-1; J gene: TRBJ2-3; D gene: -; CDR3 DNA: TGCAGCGTTGAGGGGCGTTACGGGTACACAGATACGCAGTATTTT; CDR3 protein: CSVEGRYGYTDTQYF
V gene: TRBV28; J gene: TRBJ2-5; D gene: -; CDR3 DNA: TGTGCCAGCAGTTTCGGTTACCAAGAGACCCAGTACTTC; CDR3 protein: CASSFGYQETQYF
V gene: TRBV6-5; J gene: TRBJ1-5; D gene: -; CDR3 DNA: TGTGCCAGCAGGGGGACACCTCATCAGCCCCAGCATTTT; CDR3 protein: CASRGTPHQPQHF
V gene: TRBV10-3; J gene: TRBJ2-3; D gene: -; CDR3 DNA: TGTGCCATCAGCCAGACTAGTAGCACAGATACGCAGTATTTT; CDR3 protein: CAISQTSSTDTQYF
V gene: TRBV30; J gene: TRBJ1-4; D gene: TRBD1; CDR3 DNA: TGTGCCTGGAGTGTGGGACAGGGGGCTAATGAAAAACTGTTTTTT; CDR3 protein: CAWSVGQGANEKLFF
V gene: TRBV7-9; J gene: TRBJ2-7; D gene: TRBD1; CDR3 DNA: TGTGCCAGCAGCCTGGGGGACAGTCTCGAGCAGTACTTC; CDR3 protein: CASSLGDSLEQYF
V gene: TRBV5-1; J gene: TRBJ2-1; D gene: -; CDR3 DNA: TGCGCCAGCAGCGAAGGGGCATGGGAGCAGTTCTTC; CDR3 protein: CASSEGAWEQFF
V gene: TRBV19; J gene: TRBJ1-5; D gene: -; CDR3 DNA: TGTGCCAGCACCCGAGGGAATCAGCCCCAGCATTTT; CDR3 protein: CASTRGNQPQHF
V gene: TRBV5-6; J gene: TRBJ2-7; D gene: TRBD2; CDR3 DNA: TGTGCCAGCAGCACGGGGGGGTTCGAGCAGTACTTC; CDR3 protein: CASSTGGFEQYF
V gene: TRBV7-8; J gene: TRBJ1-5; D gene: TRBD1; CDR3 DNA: TGTGCCAGCAGCTTACAACAGGGGAATCAGCCCCAGCATTTT; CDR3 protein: CASSLQQGNQPQHF
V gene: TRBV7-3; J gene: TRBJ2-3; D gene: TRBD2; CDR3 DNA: TGTGCCAGCAGCTTAGCCCTAGCGGGCCCTTGGGGCACAGATACGCAGTATTTT; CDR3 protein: CASSLALAGPWGTDTQYF
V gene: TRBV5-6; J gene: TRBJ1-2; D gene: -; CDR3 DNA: TGTGCCAGCAGATTGGCAGGATATGGCTACACCTTC; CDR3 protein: CASRLAGYGYTF
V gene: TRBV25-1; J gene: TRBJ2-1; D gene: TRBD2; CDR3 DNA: TGTGCCAGCACATCTCCGCTTAGCGGGAGGGTTAACAATGAGCAGTTCTTC; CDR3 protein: CASTSPLSGRVNNEQFF